There are many counts of the clone carrying this TCR beta chain. No antigen is known for it. This CDR3 has 12 amino acids. Per the germline V gene, CDR1 is DFQATT and CDR2 is SNEGSKA (reference sequence). Trimming removed 5 bases from V and 1 base from J, with 9 bases in between. Via MiXCR, TCRdb re-called the 5' RACE reads, giving one row per CDR3 protein. The data show around 210,000 distinct CDR3 sequences, approximately 8% seen once. The entry originates in a study of CD8 T cells in ankylosing spondylitis. Study results and limitations: There was a TCR beta motif, made of eight highly homologous variants, that appeared characteristic of ankylosing spondylitis blood. Earlier reports found some motif variants in synovial fluid and blood in reactive arthritis. Clones linked to disease were reported to show significant enrichment in matched ankylosing spondylitis synovial fluid.

The chain uses TRBV20-1 and TRBJ2-7, with D uncertain. This sequence originates from a female donor with ankylosing spondylitis or in good health (not recorded which). Sequencing was performed on blood, either unsorted or a sorted T cell fraction (not recorded which). The DNA for the CDR3 is TGCAGTGCTTCGGCGCATTCCTACGAGCAGTACTTC. Protein sequence: CSASAHSYEQYF.